One sample yielded the 27 T cell receptor beta chains listed below, sequenced in a study of shared clonotypes between healthy human individuals. TCRdb's copy holds only in-frame clones and misses some; the assay was immunoSEQ multiplex PCR. The sample lists approximately 1,000,000 clones, about 80% occurring once. The sequencing input was memory CD4+ T cells from PBMCs. The subset here: CD45RA-negative fraction. Receptors originate from a man between 18 and 29 years old in good health. Some clones in this sample may be carry-over from other donors' samples.

The V call is TRBV4-1, the J call TRBJ2-2, with unresolved D. V was pared by 4 bases and J by 2 bases, with 11 bases between. The CDR3 extends over 15 amino acids. Germline V gene sequence: CDR1 MGHRA, CDR2 YSYEKL. The CDR3 reads CASSLFGFNTGELFF. The CDR3 region has the DNA TGCGCCAGCAGCCTCTTCGGCTTTAACACCGGGGAGCTGTTTTTT.

V usage is TRBV6-1 and J usage is TRBJ2-1; 10 bases align to TRBD2. After removal of 0 bases from V and 6 bases from J, the junction contained 8 bases not matched to a gene. The CDR3 totals 17 residues. Looked up from germline, CDR1 is MNHNS and CDR2 is SASEGT. The DNA of the CDR3 is TGTGCCAGCAGTGAAGCGGTGAGGACTAGCGGAATCAATGAGCAGTTCTTC. This sequence encodes CASSEAVRTSGINEQFF.

The chain has TRBV27 and TRBJ2-7; TRBD1 might be the D (6 bases). Germline V CDR1 and CDR2: MNHEY, SMNVEV (reference sequence). The V end was cut by 8 bases, the J end by 3 bases, with 20 bases between. CDR3 length equals 15 residues. Written as DNA, the CDR3 is TGTGCCAGCGCCTCGGACAGCACCTATCTCTACGAGCAGTACTTC. Its protein is CASASDSTYLYEQYF.

The gene calls are TRBV10-3 and TRBJ1-1; D possibly corresponds to TRBD1 (6 bases). V lost 10 bases and J 2 bases, leaving 11 bases between the germline ends. The CDR3 is 12 residues long. Per germline, CDR1 ENHRY and CDR2 SYGVKD. This CDR3 is CATKDRNTEAFF. The CDR3 nucleotides read TGTGCCACCAAGGACAGAAACACTGAAGCTTTCTTT.

This clone was recorded at least ten times. The V gene is TRBV28, the J gene TRBJ2-5; maybe TRBD2 (5 bases). The CDR3 extends over 14 amino acids. Germline-derived CDR1 and CDR2 are MDHEN and SYDVKM. V shed 2 bases and J shed 1 base, with 8 bases lying between them. The CDR3 DNA follows: TGTGCCAGCAGTTTAGGGAGTATCCAAGAGACCCAGTACTTC. This gives the protein CASSLGSIQETQYF.

This rearrangement joins TRBV30 to TRBJ1-6; D gene uncertain. Trimming stripped 4 bases from V and 10 bases from J, with 14 bases between. The CDR3 runs 13 residues. Germline CDR1 reads GTSNPN; CDR2 reads SVGIG (reference sequence). CDR3 nucleotides: TGTGCCTGGACCCTACCGGCAGCATCACCCCTCCACTTT. Its translation: CAWTLPAASPLHF.

This rearrangement joins TRBV7-9 to TRBJ1-2; D possibly corresponds to TRBD1 (6 bases). V gave up 4 bases and J gave up 0 bases, with 15 bases separating them. Germline CDR1 is SEHNR and CDR2 is FQNEAQ (reference sequence). This CDR3 is 16 amino acids long. The CDR3 coding sequence is TGTGCCAGCAGCTCCCGACAGGCTGCCCCTAACTATGGCTACACCTTC. It translates to CASSSRQAAPNYGYTF.

This rearrangement joins TRBV7-9 to TRBJ1-4, with 9 nucleotides matching TRBD1. CDR1 is SEHNR and CDR2 is FQNEAQ in the germline V gene (reference sequence). The CDR3 covers 14 residues. The V and J ends lost 5 bases and 7 bases, in that order; junction bases with no gene match: 5. As DNA, the CDR3 is TGTGCCAGCAGCCGGGGACAGGGCGGTGAAAAACTGTTTTTT. It codes for CASSRGQGGEKLFF.

The V gene is TRBV10-3, the J gene TRBJ1-1; D possibly corresponds to TRBD1 (6 bases). In germline, CDR1 is ENHRY, CDR2 SYGVKD. The length of the CDR3 is 13 residues. V was shortened by 4 bases and J by 5 bases, with 11 bases between the two germline ends. CDR3 nucleotide sequence: TGTGCCATCAGTGGAGAGGGGGGGACTGAAGCTTTCTTT. The encoded protein is CAISGEGGTEAFF.

A remark on this clone: The junction departs from the called germline gene at one end, perhaps through a read error. This chain uses TRBV14 with TRBJ1-1; the match to TRBD1 covers 11 bases. The CDR3 has 16 amino acids. In germline, CDR1 is SGHDN, CDR2 FVKESK. The CDR3 loop is CASSQVGGQGDSLGVF. CDR3 nucleotide sequence: TGTGCCAGCAGCCAAGTGGGGGGACAGGGGGACTCTCTGGGCGTGTTT.

This clone was seen repeatedly, ten times or more. V and J are TRBV6-5 and TRBJ2-1, with 8 bases lining up with TRBD1. From germline, CDR1 is MNHEY and CDR2 SVGAGI. With 4 bases clipped from V and 6 bases from J, the junction kept 8 bases outside the gene matches. The CDR3 runs to 15 residues. CDR3 nucleotides: TGTGCCAGCAGTTCGACCGGGACAGGTATCAATGAGCAGTTCTTC. Translated, it gives CASSSTGTGINEQFF.

This clone was counted ten times or more. This chain links TRBV7-7 with TRBJ2-5, with 8 bases fitting TRBD1. Per the germline V gene, CDR1 is SSHAT and CDR2 is FNYEAQ (reference sequence). The CDR3 contains 15 residues. The ends lost 5 bases at V and 5 bases at J; junction bases unmatched: 10. The CDR3 loop reads CASSRRMDRAETQYF. CDR3 DNA sequence: TGTGCCAGCAGCCGCAGAATGGACAGGGCTGAGACCCAGTACTTC.

The genes are TRBV10-3 and TRBJ2-7, with TRBD2 matching 7 bases. Germline values: CDR1 ENHRY, CDR2 SYGVKD. Unmatched junction bases numbered 8, after V lost 4 bases and J lost 2 bases. The CDR3 is 15 amino acids. Here the CDR3 DNA reads TGTGCCATCAGTGGAAGGGACTACCTGCCCTACGAGCAGTACTTC. Its protein product is CAISGRDYLPYEQYF.

V and J are TRBV6-1 and TRBJ2-2, with 8 bases matching TRBD1. In germline, CDR1 is MNHNS, CDR2 SASEGT. This CDR3 spans 12 amino acids. The V and J ends lost 7 bases and 7 bases, in that order; junction bases with no gene match: 2. The CDR3, as DNA: TGTGCCAGCAACAGGGGGTTCGGGGAGCTGTTTTTT. It specifies CASNRGFGELFF.

This clone was counted at least ten times. The chain has TRBV4-3 and TRBJ1-3, with D maybe TRBD1 (6 bases). V lost 4 bases to trimming and J lost 4 bases, with 11 bases between them. The CDR3 has 14 residues. The germline V gene encodes CDR1 LGHNA and CDR2 YSLEER. CDR3 DNA sequence: TGCGCCAGCAGCCTACAGGGAGGGGGAAACACCATATATTTT. It yields the protein CASSLQGGGNTIYF.

The chain couples TRBV5-1 to TRBJ2-2; no clear D. V lost 7 bases and J 7 bases, leaving 14 bases between the germline ends. This CDR3 spans 13 amino acids. Germline CDR1 and CDR2: SGHRS and YFSETQ. The CDR3 region has the DNA TGCGCCAGCGCCGAAGGTGCTGACGGGGAGCTGTTTTTT. Translated, it gives CASAEGADGELFF.

Worth noting for this clone: This sample also contains other DNA sequences that code for the same CDR3. The chain joins TRBV29-1 to TRBJ2-7; D may be TRBD1 or TRBD2 (5 bases each). Trimming shortened V by 2 bases and J by 4 bases, and 9 bases separated the two germline ends. This CDR3 region has 12 residues. Germline CDR1 and CDR2: SQVTM and ANQGSEA. The CDR3 DNA follows: TGCAGCGTTGAATTGGGACGGTACGAGCAGTACTTC. As protein: CSVELGRYEQYF.

The chain links TRBV5-1 to TRBJ2-2, with TRBD1 matching 7 bases. Germline CDR1 and CDR2: SGHRS and YFSETQ. The junction had 7 bases not matched to a gene; V was cut back by 4 bases and J by 4 bases. The CDR3 has 15 residues. The CDR3 reads CASSPTTGVTGELFF. CDR3 nucleotide sequence: TGCGCCAGCAGCCCGACTACAGGGGTCACCGGGGAGCTGTTTTTT.

The chain has TRBV7-9 and TRBJ2-5, with 13 bases fitting TRBD2. Unmatched junction bases numbered 10, after V lost 3 bases and J lost 0 bases. Germline V gene sequence: CDR1 SEHNR, CDR2 FQNEAQ (reference sequence). The length of the CDR3 is 19 residues. In DNA, the CDR3 is TGTGCCAGCAGCTTTACCCCGGGACTAGCGGGATTAAACCAAGAGACCCAGTACTTC. Its protein product is CASSFTPGLAGLNQETQYF.

V gene TRBV27 combines with J gene TRBJ2-3; TRBD2 matches at 14 bases. Unmatched junction bases numbered 15, after V lost 6 bases and J lost 4 bases. Germline V lookup: CDR1 MNHEY, CDR2 SMNVEV (reference sequence). The CDR3 runs to 19 residues. This CDR3 reads CASRSSGTSGSSWADTQYF. The CDR3 DNA is TGTGCCAGCAGATCATCCGGGACTAGCGGGAGTTCGTGGGCAGATACGCAGTATTTT.

This chain joins TRBV10-3 and TRBJ2-1; 9 bases agree with TRBD2. Germline CDR1 ENHRY, CDR2 SYGVKD. This CDR3 is built from 16 residues. The V segment lost 2 bases and the J segment 7 bases; nucleotides outside the gene matches: 9. CDR3 coding DNA: TGTGCCATCAGTGAGAGGGTGCTAGCGGGAACGAATGAGCAGTTCTTC. Protein product: CAISERVLAGTNEQFF.

The chain recombines TRBV25-1 with TRBJ2-2; 10 bases map to TRBD1. CDR1 is MGHDK and CDR2 is SYGVNS in the germline V gene. This CDR3 region has 15 residues. Trimming removed 6 bases from V and 5 bases from J; junction bases left unmatched: 6. CDR3 amino acids: CASSLDRGLTGELFF. The CDR3 region has the DNA TGTGCCAGCAGCCTCGACAGGGGGCTGACCGGGGAGCTGTTTTTT.

The rearrangement uses TRBV27 and TRBJ2-1; D gene ambiguous. Trimming stripped 6 bases from V and 14 bases from J, with 23 bases between. In germline, CDR1 is MNHEY, CDR2 SMNVEV (reference sequence). CDR3 length: 14 amino acids. The CDR3 reads CASRPLQQRSEKFF. DNA for the CDR3: TGTGCCAGCAGACCCCTACAACAGCGATCAGAGAAGTTCTTC.

The V call is TRBV13, the J call TRBJ2-7; D perhaps matches TRBD2 (6 bases). Looked up from germline, CDR1 is PRHDT and CDR2 is FYEKMQ (reference sequence). The CDR3 is made up of 13 amino acids. Trimming stripped 2 bases from V and 7 bases from J, with 12 bases between. CDR3 amino acids: CASSLTGVGEQYF. Here the CDR3 DNA reads TGTGCCAGCAGCTTAACGGGAGTTGGGGAGCAGTACTTC. The complete variable domain, with remaining parts taken from reference TRBV13 and TRBJ2-7, reads AAGVIQSPRHLIKEKRETATLKCYPIPRHDTVYWYQQGPGQDPQFLISFYEKMQSDKGSIPDRFSAQQFSDYHSELNMSSLELGDSALYFCASSLTGVGEQYFGPGTRLTVT.

This clone has only a few counts. This chain links TRBV25-1 with TRBJ1-5, with D perhaps TRBD1 (5 bases). This CDR3 contains 13 residues. The V end lost 3 bases, the J end lost 7 bases, and 10 bases lay between the germline ends. In germline, CDR1 is MGHDK, CDR2 SYGVNS. The CDR3 nucleotides are TGTGCCAGCAGTGACTCGCAGGGACAGCCCCAGCATTTT. Its translation: CASSDSQGQPQHF. The whole variable domain, remainder taken from reference TRBV25-1 and TRBJ1-5, is EADIYQTPRYLVIGTGKKITLECSQTMGHDKMYWYQQDPGMELHLIHYSYGVNSTEKGDLSSESTVSRIRTEHFPLTLESARPSHTSQYLCASSDSQGQPQHFGDGTRLSIL.

The chain joins TRBV9 to TRBJ2-5, with a tentative D call TRBD2 (6 bases). There are 16 residues in the CDR3. Germline CDR1 SGDLS, CDR2 YYNGEE. The ends were cut back, 0 bases at V and 1 base at J, with 13 bases in the middle. This CDR3 is CASSVASGSSQETQYF. The CDR3 nucleotides are TGTGCCAGCAGCGTAGCTTCCGGGAGCAGCCAAGAGACCCAGTACTTC.

V usage is TRBV28 and J usage is TRBJ1-5; D not resolved. Germline V CDR1 and CDR2: MDHEN, SYDVKM. This CDR3 region has 15 residues. V lost 7 bases and J 0 bases, leaving 13 bases between the germline ends. The CDR3 here is CASIPSGYSNQPQHF. CDR3 coding DNA: TGTGCCAGCATCCCCTCGGGGTATAGCAATCAGCCCCAGCATTTT.